This T cell receptor beta chain was profiled in a study of CD8 T cells in Susac syndrome. The authors carried out high-throughput sequencing of TCR beta. They applied it to CD8+ and CD4+ T cells obtained from blood. RNA in amounts of roughly 0.45 to 1 ug was reverse transcribed with random hexamers. Each CDR3 protein is one row after TCRdb ran MiXCR on the immunoSEQ multiplex PCR reads. This table has fewer than 350,000 distinct CDR3 sequences, approximately 85% appearing once. From germline, CDR1 is SGHTS and CDR2 YDEGEE. Deletions cut 3 bases from V and 14 bases from J, with 16 bases between. The CDR3 is 12 residues long.

The source is a human donor with multiple sclerosis. The rearrangement uses TRBV5-8 and TRBJ2-3; D assignment may be TRBD1 or TRBD2 (5 bases each). The sequenced sample was CD8+ T cells from PBMCs. The CDR3 is CASSSTWDRAYF. CDR3 DNA sequence: TGTGCCAGCAGCTCGACTTGGGACCGCGCGTATTTT.